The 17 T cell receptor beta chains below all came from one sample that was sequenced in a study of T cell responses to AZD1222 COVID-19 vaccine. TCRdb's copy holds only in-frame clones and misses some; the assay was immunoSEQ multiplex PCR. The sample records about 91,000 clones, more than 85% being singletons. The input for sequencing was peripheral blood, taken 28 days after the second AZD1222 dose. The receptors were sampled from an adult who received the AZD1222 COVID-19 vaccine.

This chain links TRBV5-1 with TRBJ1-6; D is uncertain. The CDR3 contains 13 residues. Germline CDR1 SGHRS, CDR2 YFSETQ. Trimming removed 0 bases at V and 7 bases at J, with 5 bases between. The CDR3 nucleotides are TGCGCCAGCAGCTTGGACACCAATTCACCCCTCCACTTT. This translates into CASSLDTNSPLHF.

Here the CDR3 DNA reads TGTGCCAGCAGCGGGGACGGGGCAACTAATGAAAAACTGTTTTTT. Protein sequence: CASSGDGATNEKLFF. The V gene is TRBV7-6, the J gene TRBJ1-4; D might be TRBD1 (5 bases). Germline V gene sequence: CDR1 SGHVS, CDR2 FNYEAQ. The CDR3 extends over 15 amino acids. V was trimmed by 5 bases and J by 0 bases, leaving 10 bases between them.

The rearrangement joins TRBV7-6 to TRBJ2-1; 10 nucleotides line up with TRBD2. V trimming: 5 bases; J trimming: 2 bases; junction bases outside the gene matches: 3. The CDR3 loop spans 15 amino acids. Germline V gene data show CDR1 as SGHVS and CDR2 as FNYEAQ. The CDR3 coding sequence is TGTGCCAGCAGCCTCAGCGGGGGGGCCTACAATGAGCAGTTCTTC. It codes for CASSLSGGAYNEQFF. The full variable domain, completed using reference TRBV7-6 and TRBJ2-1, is GAGVSQSPRYKVTKRGQDVALRCDPISGHVSLYWYRQALGQGPEFLTYFNYEAQQDKSGLPNDRFSAERPEGSISTLTIQRTEQRDSAMYRCASSLSGGAYNEQFFGPGTRLTVL.

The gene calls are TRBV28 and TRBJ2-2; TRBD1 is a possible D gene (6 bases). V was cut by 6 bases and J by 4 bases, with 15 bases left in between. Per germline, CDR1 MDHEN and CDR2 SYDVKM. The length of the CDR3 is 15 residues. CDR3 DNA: TGTGCCAGCAGCCCCCATGGACAGATCACCGGGGAGCTGTTTTTT. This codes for CASSPHGQITGELFF.

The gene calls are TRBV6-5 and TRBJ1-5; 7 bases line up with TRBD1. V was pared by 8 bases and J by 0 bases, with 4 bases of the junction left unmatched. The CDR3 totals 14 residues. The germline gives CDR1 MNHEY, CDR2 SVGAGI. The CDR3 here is CASPDRSSNQPQHF. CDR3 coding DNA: TGTGCCAGCCCGGACAGGAGTAGCAATCAGCCCCAGCATTTT.

This chain's CDR3 is CASRETGWSEAFF. CDR3 sequence (DNA): TGTGCCAGCAGAGAGACAGGGTGGTCTGAAGCTTTCTTT. This chain links TRBV2 with TRBJ1-1; TRBD1 matches at 7 bases. The CDR3 is 13 residues long. Germline-derived CDR1 and CDR2 are SNHLY and FYNNEI. The V and J ends lost 6 bases and 6 bases, in that order; junction bases with no gene match: 7.

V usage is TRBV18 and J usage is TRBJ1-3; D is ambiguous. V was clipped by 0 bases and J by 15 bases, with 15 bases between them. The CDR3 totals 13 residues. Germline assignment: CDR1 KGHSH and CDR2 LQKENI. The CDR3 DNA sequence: TGTGCCAGCTCACCACCGGACCGCCCAGGAGAATATTTT. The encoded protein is CASSPPDRPGEYF.

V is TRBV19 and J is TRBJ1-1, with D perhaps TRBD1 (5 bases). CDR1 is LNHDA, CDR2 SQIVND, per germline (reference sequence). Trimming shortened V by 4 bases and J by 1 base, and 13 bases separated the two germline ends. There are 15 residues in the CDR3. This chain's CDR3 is CASSRAGKGNTEAFF. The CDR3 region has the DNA TGTGCCAGTAGTAGGGCAGGGAAGGGGAACACTGAAGCTTTCTTT.

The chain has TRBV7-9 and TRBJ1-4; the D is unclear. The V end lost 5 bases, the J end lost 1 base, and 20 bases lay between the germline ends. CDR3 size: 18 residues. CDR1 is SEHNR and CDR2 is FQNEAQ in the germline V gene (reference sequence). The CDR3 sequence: CASSQLGSGRGTNEKLFF. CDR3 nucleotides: TGTGCCAGCAGCCAGTTGGGCAGTGGCCGAGGAACTAATGAAAAACTGTTTTTT.

The CDR3 region is CASSLGTTNYGYTF. The CDR3 nucleotides are TGCGCCAGCAGCTTGGGGACGACTAACTATGGCTACACCTTC. The chain recombines TRBV5-1 with TRBJ1-2, with D unresolved. The germline V gene has CDR1 SGHRS and CDR2 YFSETQ. Trimming pared 0 bases from V and 0 bases from J, leaving 6 bases between. The CDR3 consists of 14 residues.

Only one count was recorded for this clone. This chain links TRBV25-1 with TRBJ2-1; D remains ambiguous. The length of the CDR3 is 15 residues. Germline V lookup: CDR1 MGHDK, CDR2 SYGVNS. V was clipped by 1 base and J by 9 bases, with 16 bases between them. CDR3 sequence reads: CASSESPSPPGEQFF. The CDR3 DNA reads TGTGCCAGCAGTGAATCCCCCTCCCCACCAGGTGAGCAGTTCTTC. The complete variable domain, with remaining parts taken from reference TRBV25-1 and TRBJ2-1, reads EADIYQTPRYLVIGTGKKITLECSQTMGHDKMYWYQQDPGMELHLIHYSYGVNSTEKGDLSSESTVSRIRTEHFPLTLESARPSHTSQYLCASSESPSPPGEQFFGPGTRLTVL.

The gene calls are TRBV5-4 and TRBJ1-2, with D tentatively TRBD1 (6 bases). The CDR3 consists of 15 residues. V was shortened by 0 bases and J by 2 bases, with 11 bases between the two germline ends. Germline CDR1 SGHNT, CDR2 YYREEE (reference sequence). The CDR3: CASSLGPGTNYGYTF. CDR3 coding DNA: TGTGCCAGCAGCTTGGGCCCCGGGACAAACTATGGCTACACCTTC.

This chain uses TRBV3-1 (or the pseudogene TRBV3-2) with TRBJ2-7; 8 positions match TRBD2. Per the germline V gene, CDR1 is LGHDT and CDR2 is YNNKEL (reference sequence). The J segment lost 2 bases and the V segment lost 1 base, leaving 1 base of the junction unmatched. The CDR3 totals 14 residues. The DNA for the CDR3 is TGTGCCAGCAGCCAAGGGCGGGGGGCCTACGAGCAGTACTTC. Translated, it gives CASSQGRGAYEQYF.

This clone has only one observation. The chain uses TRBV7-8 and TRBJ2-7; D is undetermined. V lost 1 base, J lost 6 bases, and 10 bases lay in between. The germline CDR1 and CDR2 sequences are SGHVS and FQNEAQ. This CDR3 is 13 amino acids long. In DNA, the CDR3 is TGTGCCAGCAGCTTAGGAGGTGGTGGCGAGCAGTACTTC. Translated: CASSLGGGGEQYF.

This chain's CDR3 is CASRADRGSNYGYTF. The CDR3 region has the DNA TGTGCCAGCAGGGCAGACAGGGGTAGTAACTATGGCTACACCTTC. This chain links TRBV6-5 with TRBJ1-2, with 8 positions matching TRBD1. V was pared by 6 bases and J by 1 base, with 7 bases of the junction left unmatched. This CDR3 has 15 amino acids. CDR1 is MNHEY and CDR2 is SVGAGI in the germline V gene.

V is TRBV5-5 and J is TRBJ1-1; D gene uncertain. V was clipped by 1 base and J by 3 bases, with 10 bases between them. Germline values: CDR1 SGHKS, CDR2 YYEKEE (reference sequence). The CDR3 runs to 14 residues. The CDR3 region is CASSLLEAYTEAFF. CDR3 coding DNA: TGTGCCAGCAGCTTGCTAGAGGCCTACACTGAAGCTTTCTTT.

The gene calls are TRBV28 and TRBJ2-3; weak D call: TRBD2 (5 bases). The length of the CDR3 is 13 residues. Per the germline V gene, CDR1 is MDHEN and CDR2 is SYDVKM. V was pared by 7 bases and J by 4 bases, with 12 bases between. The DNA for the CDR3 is TGTGCCAGCAAGACGGGGTACCCAGATACGCAGTATTTT. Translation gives CASKTGYPDTQYF.